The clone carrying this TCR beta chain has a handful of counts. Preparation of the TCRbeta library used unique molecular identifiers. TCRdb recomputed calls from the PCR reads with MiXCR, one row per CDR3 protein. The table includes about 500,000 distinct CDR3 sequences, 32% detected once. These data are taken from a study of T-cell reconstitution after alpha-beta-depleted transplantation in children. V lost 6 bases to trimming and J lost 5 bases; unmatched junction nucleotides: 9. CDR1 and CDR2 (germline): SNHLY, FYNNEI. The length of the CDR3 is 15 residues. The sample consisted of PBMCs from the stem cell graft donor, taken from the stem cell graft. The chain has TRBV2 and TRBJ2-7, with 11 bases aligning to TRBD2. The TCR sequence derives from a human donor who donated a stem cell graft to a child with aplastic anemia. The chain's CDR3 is CASRSIAGGSHEQYF. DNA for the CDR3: TGTGCCAGCAGGTCCATAGCGGGAGGGTCCCACGAGCAGTACTTC.